This T cell receptor beta chain originates from a study of radiation and T cells in renal cell carcinoma (dated by TCRdb to about 2020). About the study as a whole: The samples were drawn from a clinical trial, where primary renal cell carcinomas were treated with 15 Gy of stereotactic body radiation therapy and then removed by nephrectomy 4 weeks afterward. Across all 55 or so samples, approximately 4,000,000 unique CDR3 nucleotide sequences, encoding 2.5 million to 3 million unique CDR3 amino acid sequences, were identified. A total of 50 to 60 samples underwent TCR beta sequencing, made up of approximately 26 tumors and around 27 peripheral blood samples. Study-wide findings and limitations: In blood, the top tumor clonotypes increased between baseline and 2 weeks post-radiation and then shrank by 4 weeks, which suggests that tumor-resident clones expanded only transiently. Blood repertoire dynamics were not followed beyond 4 weeks after treatment. Because pretreatment tumor biopsies were not available, the study could not determine whether clonotypes were already present within the tumor at baseline. Effects of radiation dose or scheduling on the TCR repertoire could not be addressed with the single-armed trial design.

Based on its abundance in the sample, this clone is medium-sized (0.01 to 0.1%). The clone's antigen remains unknown. Per-base quality was not reported, and no clone a single base away is much larger than it. Explained via the paper, the time point label denotes: baseline pretreatment blood. This specimen's treatment or condition label, interpreted: 15 Gy SBRT to primary tumor, nephrectomy 4 weeks later. To follow tumor-enriched clonotypes, peripheral blood was collected serially from radiation-treated patients at baseline and again at 2 weeks and 4 weeks after SBRT. All patients had renal cell carcinoma with clear cell pathology. Genomic DNA for TCR sequencing was prepared using the QIAamp DNA Blood Mini Kit (Qiagen). Only samples passing all quality control checks were included in the analyses. Following the manufacturer's recommendations, the immunoSEQ kit was used to generate TCR beta libraries from genomic DNA. For library preparation, a first multiplex PCR was performed with proprietary primers, followed by a second PCR in which unique barcodes were added, and bead cleanups were performed after each round. Each sample batch included a kit-provided positive control reaction and a negative control reaction. The final libraries underwent checking on an Agilent 4200 TapeStation D1000 ScreenTape, volumetric pooling, and quantification by qPCR. Sequencing was performed on an Illumina NextSeq500 using a MidOutput 150-cycle cartridge, with 156 Read1 cycles, 15 Index1 cycles, and the kit custom primers. The pooled library was loaded at roughly 1 pM with a roughly 20% PhiX control spike-in. The original methods were these. The vendor-processed data were analyzed in R, and a clonotype was defined as all T cells that share the same CDR3 nucleotide sequence. For clone abundance analyses, frequencies were normalized to the 10,000 most abundant clones per sample. Before analysis, public T cell clones were removed, and these numbered fewer than six per sample on average. A difference in abundance of at least 32-fold between compartments was used to define tumor-enriched and baseline blood-enriched clonotypes. A beta-binomial differential abundance model was applied to find clonotypes that expanded or contracted between blood time points. Tumor-blood repertoire similarity was measured with the Baroni-Urbani and Buser coefficient, and groups were compared using two-tailed Wilcoxon tests in R. Held by TCRdb, this immuneACCESS table contains in-frame sequences only and omits some clones. Under half of the omission traces to an unresolved V gene where checked; the cause of the rest is unknown. The V and J calls and clone size were taken over from that table, and D and trimming were inferred from the DNA. In all, the sample holds 130,000 to 150,000 clones, and roughly 88% of those were seen once. In total, the top ten clones hold more than 10% of the sample.

CDR1 and CDR2 were assigned from the germline V gene as SGHTS and YDEGEE. The CDR3, cysteine through phenylalanine, is 16 amino acids long. Only the CDR3 DNA is retained, 48 bases long and in frame from the first base. Trimming removed 4 bases from V and 0 bases from J, leaving 16 bases between the germline ends. This specimen was blood, taken from a patient whose treatment included radiotherapy and nephrectomy. The receptor chain draws on TRBV5-8 and TRBJ1-1; TRBD1 is perhaps the D gene, given 5 matching bases. The receptor comes from a woman in her forties or fifties with renal cell carcinoma. The sequenced DNA: TGTGCCAGCAGCCCTTCCTCGACAGAAGTGAACACTGAAGCTTTCTTT. Translated, it gives CASSPSSTEVNTEAFF. The CDR3 plus the reference TRBV5-8 and TRBJ1-1 genes for the other parts give the full variable domain: EAGVTQSPTHLIKTRGQQATLRCSPISGHTSVYWYQQALGLGLQFLLWYDEGEERNRGNFPPRFSGRQFPNYSSELNVNALELEDSALYLCASSPSSTEVNTEAFFGQGTRLTVV.